The 7 T cell receptor beta chains listed next were all sequenced from one sample in a study of blood T cells in healthy people across ages. A second PCR, run for about 7 to 12 cycles, used a sample-barcoded 5' primer plus a J-beta primer mix. TCRdb ran MiXCR on the 5' RACE reads and lists one entry per CDR3 protein. Counted here are about a million distinct CDR3 sequences, around two fifths occurring once; the ten biggest clones make up about 12%. Source material: blood. All receptors come from a man between 18 and 35 years old in good health.

The chain combines TRBV19 with TRBJ1-1, with a possible D match to TRBD1 (6 bases). Germline CDR1 is LNHDA and CDR2 is SQIVND (reference sequence). The CDR3 runs 14 residues. V lost 5 bases to trimming and J lost 4 bases, with 14 bases between them. Here the CDR3 reads CASSAQGWSTEAFF. The CDR3 DNA reads as TGTGCCAGTAGTGCACAGGGATGGAGCACTGAAGCTTTCTTT.

J is TRBJ1-4 and V is TRBV6-5; D is perhaps TRBD1 (5 bases). Germline loops: CDR1 MNHEY, CDR2 SVGAGI. Trimming pared 6 bases from V and 6 bases from J, leaving 14 bases between. This CDR3 has 14 amino acids. CDR3: CASSAPGGYEKLFF. The CDR3 bases are TGTGCCAGCAGCGCCCCCGGGGGATATGAAAAACTGTTTTTT.

This clonotype was counted a few times. This chain joins TRBV7-8 and TRBJ2-5, with D possibly matching TRBD2 (5 bases). Germline V gene data show CDR1 as SGHVS and CDR2 as FQNEAQ. The CDR3 has 18 residues. Trimming shortened V by 2 bases and J by 11 bases, and 30 bases separated the two germline ends. The CDR3 coding sequence is TGTGCCAGCAGCTTAAAGGAGGATCGAGTTAGAGTTCTGGGTGAGCAGTACTTC. Encoded protein: CASSLKEDRVRVLGEQYF.

The gene calls are TRBV9 and TRBJ1-1, with TRBD1 matching over 9 bases. CDR1 is SGDLS, CDR2 YYNGEE, per germline. The CDR3 is 12 residues long. J lost 11 bases, V lost 3 bases, and 5 bases had no gene match. CDR3 amino acids: CASSARTGDAFF. The CDR3 bases are TGTGCCAGCAGCGCGAGGACAGGGGACGCTTTCTTT.

This clonotype was seen more than once but under ten times. The chain employs TRBV7-9 and TRBJ2-7; 12 bases are shared with TRBD2. Germline CDR1 reads SEHNR; CDR2 reads FQNEAQ (reference sequence). The CDR3 is made up of 15 amino acids. The V gene end was trimmed by 6 bases and the J gene end by 7 bases; junction bases not matched to a gene: 10. As DNA, the CDR3 is TGTGCCAGCAGTCTTCTAGCGGGGGGGCCCAATGAGCAGTACTTC. Its translation: CASSLLAGGPNEQYF.

A few counts support this clonotype. The V gene is TRBV21-1, the J gene TRBJ1-2. TRBV21-1 corresponds to a pseudogene. The CDR3 totals 12 residues. The CDR3 DNA reads as TGTGCCAGCCAAACAGGGAGGGGTGGCTACACCTTC. Translation gives CASQTGRGGYTF.

This clonotype came up a few times. The rearrangement uses TRBV4-3 and TRBJ1-1; perhaps TRBD1 as D (6 bases). The V end lost 0 bases, the J end lost 3 bases, and 11 bases lay between the germline ends. CDR3 length: 15 amino acids. The germline V gene has CDR1 LGHNA and CDR2 YSLEER. The DNA for the CDR3 is TGCGCCAGCAGCCAAGATGGGGGCAGGGACACTGAAGCTTTCTTT. This translates into CASSQDGGRDTEAFF.